A selection of T cell receptor beta chains follows, all from one sample in a study of identical twins. TCRdb analysed the 5' RACE reads with MiXCR anew, one entry per CDR3 protein. The repertoire holds 1.5 million to 2 million distinct CDR3 sequences, with around a third as singletons. The sample taken for sequencing was cord blood. The source of these receptors is a newborn girl in good health. CDR3s include the opening cysteine and the closing phenylalanine or tryptophan. D genes are given only for firm matches. Some rows mark clone size as missing; the rest say once, few, many or name a class of expanded clone.

j_call	clone_size	v_call	d_call	cdr3_length	cdr3_aa	cdr3_nt
TRBJ2-7	-	TRBV28	TRBD1	16	CASSLFGTGASYEQYF	TGTGCCAGCAGTTTATTCGGTACAGGGGCCTCCTACGAGCAGTACTTC
TRBJ2-5	-	TRBV5-1	-	14	CASNGGGSYNEQYF	TGCGCCAGCAATGGCGGGGGCTCCTACAATGAGCAGTACTTC
TRBJ2-3	-	TRBV5-1	TRBD2	19	CASSLSSKRSGRARDTQYF	TGCGCCAGCAGCTTGAGCTCAAAACGTAGCGGGAGAGCGAGGGATACGCAGTATTTT
TRBJ2-1	few	TRBV4-1	TRBD2	14	CASSPSGPLNEQFF	TGCGCCAGCAGCCCTAGCGGGCCCCTCAATGAGCAGTTCTTC
TRBJ1-1	-	TRBV15	TRBD1	12	CATSRSSGGAFF	TGTGCCACCAGCAGATCATCAGGGGGAGCTTTCTTT
TRBJ2-5	-	TRBV29-1	-	12	CSVGGFQGTQYF	TGCAGCGTTGGTGGATTTCAAGGGACCCAGTACTTC
TRBJ1-2	-	TRBV2	-	14	CASSEGGHGYGYTF	TGTGCCAGCAGTGAAGGGGGTCACGGATATGGCTACACCTTC
TRBJ2-3	-	TRBV28	TRBD1	16	CASPRDRVEGTDTQYF	TGTGCCAGCCCAAGGGACAGGGTTGAGGGCACAGATACGCAGTATTTT
TRBJ1-2	few	TRBV27	TRBD1	15	CASSPGTGSIYGYTF	TGTGCCAGCAGTCCCGGGACAGGTTCAATCTATGGCTACACCTTC
TRBJ1-2	-	TRBV20-1	-	14	CSARVGTNSYGYTF	TGCAGTGCTAGAGTTGGGACAAATAGCTATGGCTACACCTTC
TRBJ1-2	few	TRBV13	-	15	CASSPRQTTNWSYTF	TGTGCCAGCAGCCCCCGACAGACCACTAACTGGAGCTACACCTTC
TRBJ1-2	-	TRBV7-9	TRBD1	15	CASSSERTGFGGYTF	TGTGCCAGCAGCTCGGAACGGACAGGGTTCGGTGGCTACACCTTC
TRBJ2-4	-	TRBV5-1	TRBD2	18	CASSLGWLAESAKNIQYF	TGCGCCAGCAGCTTGGGATGGCTAGCGGAGTCAGCCAAAAACATTCAGTACTTC
TRBJ2-3	few	TRBV7-2	TRBD1	15	CASSARQGDTDTQYF	TGTGCCAGCAGCGCCCGACAGGGAGACACAGATACGCAGTATTTT
TRBJ1-2	few	TRBV10-1	-	13	CASGPGAIGGYTF	TGCGCCAGCGGGCCCGGGGCGATTGGAGGCTACACCTTC
TRBJ2-5	few	TRBV9	TRBD2	16	CASSVSSGILGETQYF	TGTGCCAGCAGCGTCTCTAGCGGGATTTTAGGAGAGACCCAGTACTTC
TRBJ2-2	-	TRBV25-1	TRBD2	19	CASSEWLAGGNPNTGELFF	TGTGCCAGCAGTGAATGGCTAGCGGGGGGGAACCCTAACACCGGGGAGCTGTTTTTT
TRBJ1-2	-	TRBV7-2	TRBD1	16	CASSFSRQGPYYGYTF	TGTGCCAGCAGCTTTTCTCGACAGGGCCCTTACTATGGCTACACCTTC
TRBJ1-2	-	TRBV20-1	TRBD1	14	CSATRQGAYYGYTF	TGCAGTGCTACCCGACAGGGGGCATACTATGGCTACACCTTC
TRBJ1-6	-	TRBV30	-	10	CAWGESPLHF	TGTGCCTGGGGCGAGTCACCCCTCCACTTT
TRBJ2-2	-	TRBV5-6	TRBD2	16	CASSLGGRGNTGELFF	TGTGCCAGCAGCTTGGGCGGGAGAGGGAACACCGGGGAGCTGTTTTTT
TRBJ2-7	-	TRBV6-1	TRBD2	15	CASSQGLAAAYEQYF	TGTGCCAGCAGCCAGGGACTAGCTGCCGCCTACGAGCAGTACTTC
TRBJ2-5	few	TRBV5-1	-	14	CASRAGLEGETQYF	TGCGCCAGCAGGGCGGGCCTAGAGGGGGAGACCCAGTACTTC
TRBJ1-5	-	TRBV12-3/TRBV12-4	-	11	CASTLGGPQHF	TGTGCCAGCACCCTTGGTGGGCCCCAGCATTTT
TRBJ2-3	-	TRBV9	-	15	CASSGGPGHKDTQYF	TGTGCCAGCAGTGGGGGGCCCGGGCACAAAGATACGCAGTATTTT
TRBJ2-5	-	TRBV20-1	TRBD2	14	CSARATSGGETQYF	TGCAGTGCTAGAGCGACTAGCGGAGGAGAGACCCAGTACTTC
TRBJ1-6	few	TRBV28	-	13	CASRLIRASPLHF	TGTGCCAGCAGATTAATTAGGGCTTCACCCCTCCACTTT
TRBJ2-5	many	TRBV27	-	14	CASSSSSFQETQYF	TGTGCCAGCAGTTCATCGAGTTTCCAAGAGACCCAGTACTTC
TRBJ2-3	-	TRBV14	-	16	CASSQGGHVGGDTQYF	TGTGCCAGCAGCCAAGGGGGCCACGTGGGCGGAGATACGCAGTATTTT
TRBJ1-2	-	TRBV29-1	-	13	CSVVVNTNYGYTF	TGCAGCGTTGTAGTCAATACTAACTATGGCTACACCTTC
TRBJ1-2	-	TRBV29-1	-	12	CSVVHEGYGYTF	TGCAGCGTTGTGCACGAAGGATATGGCTACACCTTC
TRBJ2-7	-	TRBV13	-	12	CASSAQSYEQYF	TGTGCCAGCTCGGCACAGTCCTACGAGCAGTACTTC
TRBJ2-7	few	TRBV20-1	-	15	CSARDYSKTSYEQYF	TGCAGTGCTAGAGATTATTCCAAGACCTCCTACGAGCAGTACTTC
TRBJ2-6	few	TRBV24-1	-	15	CATSPTVSGANVLTF	TGTGCCACCAGTCCGACGGTCTCTGGGGCCAACGTCCTGACTTTC
TRBJ2-2	-	TRBV6-2/TRBV6-3	-	14	CASTSPRPTGELFF	TGTGCCAGCACCTCACCGCGTCCCACCGGGGAGCTGTTTTTT